This TCR beta chain is from a study of blood T cells in healthy people across ages. Alongside a J-beta primer mix, a sample-barcoded 5' primer served in a second PCR lasting 7 to 11 cycles. TCRdb redid the calling of the 5' RACE reads with MiXCR, one entry per CDR3 protein. The sample contains approximately 960,000 distinct CDR3 sequences, about 27% of which appear only once. This sample was also put to use in a study of T cells of mothers and their children.

The sequencing input was blood. The origin of this receptor is a woman between 35 and 50 years old in good health.

The CDR3 loop is CASSLTPGTVEKLFF. DNA for the CDR3: TGTGCCAGCAGTTTAACCCCCGGGACAGTCGAAAAACTGTTTTTT. The chain employs TRBV12-3 or TRBV12-4 and TRBJ1-4; 7 nucleotides line up with TRBD1. V dropped 2 bases and J dropped 8; count of bases not matched to a gene: 8. The CDR3 length is 15 residues.